The present T cell receptor (beta chain) was sequenced within a study of T cells after yellow fever vaccination. Germline V gene lookup returns CDR1 MNHEY and CDR2 SMNVEV (reference sequence). Trimming took off 4 bases at V and 12 bases at J, with 18 bases between the two ends. The CDR3 sequence is 13 residues long. This clonotype has more than one count but fewer than ten. TCR cDNA, made by 5'RACE template switching, carried an added universal primer site and UMIs. TCRdb called the 5' RACE reads again in MiXCR, with one record for every CDR3 protein. The table shows some 600,000 distinct CDR3 sequences, with 12% occurring only once.

Source: PBMCs, taken on the day of the yellow fever booster vaccination. The rearrangement uses TRBV27 and TRBJ2-5; D remains ambiguous. This receptor was identified in a man aged 30 to 39 who received the YFV17D yellow fever vaccine. DNA for the CDR3: TGTGCCAGCAGTTCTCTAATCCACCCCAAGGAGTACTTC. As protein: CASSSLIHPKEYF.